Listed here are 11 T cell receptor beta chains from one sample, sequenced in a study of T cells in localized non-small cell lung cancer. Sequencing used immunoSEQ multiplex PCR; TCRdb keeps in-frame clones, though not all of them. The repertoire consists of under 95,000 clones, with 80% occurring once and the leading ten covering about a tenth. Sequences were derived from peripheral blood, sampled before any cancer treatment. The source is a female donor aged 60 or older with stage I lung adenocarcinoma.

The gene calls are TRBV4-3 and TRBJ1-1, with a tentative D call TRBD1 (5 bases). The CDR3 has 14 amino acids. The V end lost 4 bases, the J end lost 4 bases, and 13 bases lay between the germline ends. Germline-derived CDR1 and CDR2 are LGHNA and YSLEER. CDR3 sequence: CASSLLGGGTEAFF. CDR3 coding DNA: TGCGCCAGCAGCCTCCTAGGTGGGGGCACTGAAGCTTTCTTT.

Here the CDR3 reads CASSPLGTGAYEQYF. As DNA, the CDR3 is TGTGCCAGCAGCCCCCTTGGGACAGGGGCTTACGAGCAGTACTTC. The chain links TRBV7-9 to TRBJ2-7; the match to TRBD1 covers 10 bases. V gave up 5 bases and J gave up 4 bases; unmatched junction bases: 8. Per germline, CDR1 SEHNR and CDR2 FQNEAQ (reference sequence). The CDR3 spans 15 residues.

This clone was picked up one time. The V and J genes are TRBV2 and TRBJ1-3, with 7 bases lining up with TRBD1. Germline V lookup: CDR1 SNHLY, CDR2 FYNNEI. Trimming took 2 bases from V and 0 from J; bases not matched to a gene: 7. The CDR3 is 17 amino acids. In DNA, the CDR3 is TGTGCCAGCAGTGAAAGGAGACAGGGTATCTCTGGAAACACCATATATTTT. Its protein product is CASSERRQGISGNTIYF.

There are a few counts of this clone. CDR3 sequence (DNA): TGTGCCAGCAGCTCCGGGGAGGACACCCGGAGGGAGACCCAGTACTTC. It translates to CASSSGEDTRRETQYF. The chain carries TRBV7-3 and TRBJ2-5, with D maybe TRBD2 (6 bases). This CDR3 region has 16 residues. The ends were cut back, 4 bases at V and 5 bases at J, with 20 bases in the middle. The V gene's germline CDR1 is SGHTA and CDR2 FQGTGA.

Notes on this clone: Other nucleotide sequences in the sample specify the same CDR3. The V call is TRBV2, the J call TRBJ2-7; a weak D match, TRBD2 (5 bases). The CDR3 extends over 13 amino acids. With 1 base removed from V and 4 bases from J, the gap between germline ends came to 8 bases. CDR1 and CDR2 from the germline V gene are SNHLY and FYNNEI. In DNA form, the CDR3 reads TGTGCCAGCAGTGAAGGTCGGACTTACGAGCAGTACTTC. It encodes CASSEGRTYEQYF.

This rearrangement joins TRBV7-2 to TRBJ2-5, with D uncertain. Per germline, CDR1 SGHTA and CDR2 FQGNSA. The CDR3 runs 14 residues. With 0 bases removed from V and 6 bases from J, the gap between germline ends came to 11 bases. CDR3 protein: CASSLATWGKTQYF. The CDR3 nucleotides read TGTGCCAGCAGCTTAGCGACATGGGGTAAGACCCAGTACTTC.

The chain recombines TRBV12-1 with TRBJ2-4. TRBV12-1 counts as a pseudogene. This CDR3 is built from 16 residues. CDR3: CASSAPRDAPKNIQYF. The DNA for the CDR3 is TGTGCCAGCAGCGCACCCCGGGACGCTCCCAAAAACATTCAGTACTTC.

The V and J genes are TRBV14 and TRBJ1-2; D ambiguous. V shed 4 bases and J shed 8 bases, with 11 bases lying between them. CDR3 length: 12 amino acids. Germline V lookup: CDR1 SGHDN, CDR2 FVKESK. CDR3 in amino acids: CASSPGLRGYTF. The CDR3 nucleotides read TGTGCCAGCAGCCCCGGGCTTCGCGGCTACACCTTC.

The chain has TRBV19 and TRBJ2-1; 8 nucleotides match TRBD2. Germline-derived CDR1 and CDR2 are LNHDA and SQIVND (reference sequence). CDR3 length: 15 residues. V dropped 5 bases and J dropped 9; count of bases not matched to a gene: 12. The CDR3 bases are TGTGCCAGTAGTCCTCAAGGACTAGCCGGGGGTGAGCAGTTCTTC. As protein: CASSPQGLAGGEQFF. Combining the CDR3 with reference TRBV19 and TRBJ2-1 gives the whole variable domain DGGITQSPKYLFRKEGQNVTLSCEQNLNHDAMYWYRQDPGQGLRLIYYSQIVNDFQKGDIAEGYSVSREKKESFPLTVTSAQKNPTAFYLCASSPQGLAGGEQFFGPGTRLTVL.

DNA for the CDR3: TGTGCCAGTAGTAGCCCTCGTGCAAGGGAAAGGAGTGAAGCTTTCTTT. Amino acids: CASSSPRARERSEAFF. The chain carries TRBV19 and TRBJ1-1; D remains ambiguous. V was shortened by 4 bases and J by 7 bases, with 22 bases between the two germline ends. The CDR3 is made up of 16 amino acids. Germline values: CDR1 LNHDA, CDR2 SQIVND (reference sequence).

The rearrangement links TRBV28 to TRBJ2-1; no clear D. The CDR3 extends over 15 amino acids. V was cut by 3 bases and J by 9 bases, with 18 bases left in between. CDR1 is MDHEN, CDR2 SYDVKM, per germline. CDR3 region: CASSFQKVAATEQFF. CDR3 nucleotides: TGTGCCAGCAGTTTCCAGAAAGTCGCGGCTACTGAGCAGTTCTTC.